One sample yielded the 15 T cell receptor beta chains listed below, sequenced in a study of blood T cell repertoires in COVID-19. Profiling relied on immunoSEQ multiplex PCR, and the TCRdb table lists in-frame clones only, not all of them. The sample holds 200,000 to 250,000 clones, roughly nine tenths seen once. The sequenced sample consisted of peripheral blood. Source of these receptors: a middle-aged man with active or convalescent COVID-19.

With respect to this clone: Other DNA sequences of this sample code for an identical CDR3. CDR3 DNA: TGTGCCAGCAGTTTGACAGGGTACGAGCAGTACTTC. Translation gives CASSLTGYEQYF. The chain has TRBV27 and TRBJ2-7; 7 bases agree with TRBD1. The germline CDR1 and CDR2 sequences are MNHEY and SMNVEV (reference sequence). CDR3 size: 12 residues. The V gene end was trimmed by 3 bases and the J gene end by 4 bases; junction bases not matched to a gene: 0.

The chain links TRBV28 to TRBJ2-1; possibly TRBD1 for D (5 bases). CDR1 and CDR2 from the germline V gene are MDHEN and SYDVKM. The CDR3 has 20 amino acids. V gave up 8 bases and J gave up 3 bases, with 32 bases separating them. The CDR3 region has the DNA TGTGCCAGCTCGTTACTCTCGGGCAGGGAAGAGATACGAGGCTACAATGAGCAGTTCTTC. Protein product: CASSLLSGREEIRGYNEQFF.

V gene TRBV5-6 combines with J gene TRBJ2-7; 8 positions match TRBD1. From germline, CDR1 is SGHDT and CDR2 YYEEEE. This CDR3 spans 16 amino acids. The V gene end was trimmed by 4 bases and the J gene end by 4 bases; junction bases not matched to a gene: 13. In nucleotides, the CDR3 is TGTGCCAGCAGCCCTCCGAGCGGACAGGGTTCTTACGAGCAGTACTTC. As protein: CASSPPSGQGSYEQYF.

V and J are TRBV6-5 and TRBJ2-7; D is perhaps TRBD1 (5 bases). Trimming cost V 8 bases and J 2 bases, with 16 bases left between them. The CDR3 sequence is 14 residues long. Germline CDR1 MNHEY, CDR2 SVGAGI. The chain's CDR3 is CASRVRSRAYEQYF. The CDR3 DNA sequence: TGTGCCAGCCGAGTACGGTCCAGGGCCTACGAGCAGTACTTC.

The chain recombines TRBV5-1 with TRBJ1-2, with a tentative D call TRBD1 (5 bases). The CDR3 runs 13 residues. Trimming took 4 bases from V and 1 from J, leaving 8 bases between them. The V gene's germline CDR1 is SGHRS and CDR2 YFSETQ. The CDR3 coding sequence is TGCGCCAGCAGCCCCGACAGTAACTATGGCTACACCTTC. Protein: CASSPDSNYGYTF.

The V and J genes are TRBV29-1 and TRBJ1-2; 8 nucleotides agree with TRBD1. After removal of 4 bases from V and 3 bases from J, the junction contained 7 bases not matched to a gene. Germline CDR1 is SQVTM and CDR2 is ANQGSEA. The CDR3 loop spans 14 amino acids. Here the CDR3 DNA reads TGCAGCGTTGGGGGGACAGGAGAACACTATGGCTACACCTTC. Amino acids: CSVGGTGEHYGYTF.

CDR3: CASSQDGGRGTEAFF. DNA of the CDR3: TGCGCCAGCAGCCAAGACGGAGGCAGGGGAACTGAAGCTTTCTTT. The chain carries TRBV4-1 and TRBJ1-1; TRBD1 might be the D (6 bases). V lost 0 bases and J lost 5, with 13 bases in between. The CDR3 is made up of 15 amino acids. Germline V gives CDR1 MGHRA, CDR2 YSYEKL.

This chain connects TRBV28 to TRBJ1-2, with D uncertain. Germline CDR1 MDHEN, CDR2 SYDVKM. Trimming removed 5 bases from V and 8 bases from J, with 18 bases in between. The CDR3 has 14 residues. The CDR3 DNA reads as TGTGCCAGCAGTCTCCTCGCAAGTACGGGGGGCTACACCTTC. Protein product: CASSLLASTGGYTF.

The CDR3 DNA is TGCAGCACCTCAGGAGGGGTGGGGTCACCCCTCCACTTT. This codes for CSTSGGVGSPLHF. V gene TRBV29-1 combines with J gene TRBJ1-6; weak D call: TRBD1 (5 bases). Trimming pared 8 bases from V and 10 bases from J, leaving 18 bases between. This CDR3 is built from 13 residues. Germline V CDR1 and CDR2: SQVTM, ANQGSEA.

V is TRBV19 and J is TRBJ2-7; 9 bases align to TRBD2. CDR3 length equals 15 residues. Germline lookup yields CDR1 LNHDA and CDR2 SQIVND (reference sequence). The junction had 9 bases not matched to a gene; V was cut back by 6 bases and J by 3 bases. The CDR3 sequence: CASSPKASGIYEQYF. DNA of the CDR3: TGTGCCAGTAGCCCCAAGGCTAGCGGGATCTACGAGCAGTACTTC.

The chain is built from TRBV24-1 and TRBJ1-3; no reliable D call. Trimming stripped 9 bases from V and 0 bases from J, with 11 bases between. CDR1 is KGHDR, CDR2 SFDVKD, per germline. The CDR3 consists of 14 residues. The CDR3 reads CATSRLCSGNTIYF. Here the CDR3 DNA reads TGTGCCACCTCTCGTCTTTGCTCTGGAAACACCATATATTTT.

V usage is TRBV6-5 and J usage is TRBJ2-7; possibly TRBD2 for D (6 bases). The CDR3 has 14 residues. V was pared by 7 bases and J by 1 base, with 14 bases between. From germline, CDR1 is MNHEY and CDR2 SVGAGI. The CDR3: CASNVAGRSYEQYF. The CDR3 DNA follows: TGTGCCAGCAACGTGGCAGGGAGGTCCTACGAGCAGTACTTC.

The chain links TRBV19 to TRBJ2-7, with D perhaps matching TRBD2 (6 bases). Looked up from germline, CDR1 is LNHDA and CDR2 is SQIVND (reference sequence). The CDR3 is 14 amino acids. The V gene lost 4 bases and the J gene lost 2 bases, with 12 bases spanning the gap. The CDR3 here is CASSKTGGTYEQYF. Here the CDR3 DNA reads TGTGCCAGTAGTAAGACCGGGGGAACCTACGAGCAGTACTTC.

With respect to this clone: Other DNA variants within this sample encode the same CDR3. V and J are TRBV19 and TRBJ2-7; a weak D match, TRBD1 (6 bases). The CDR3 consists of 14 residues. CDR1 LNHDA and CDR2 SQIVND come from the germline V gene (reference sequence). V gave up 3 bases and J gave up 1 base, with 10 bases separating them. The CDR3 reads CASSIGQGSYEQYF. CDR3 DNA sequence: TGTGCCAGTAGTATCGGGCAGGGGTCCTACGAGCAGTACTTC. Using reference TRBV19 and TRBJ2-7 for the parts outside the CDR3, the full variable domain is DGGITQSPKYLFRKEGQNVTLSCEQNLNHDAMYWYRQDPGQGLRLIYYSQIVNDFQKGDIAEGYSVSREKKESFPLTVTSAQKNPTAFYLCASSIGQGSYEQYFGPGTRLTVT.

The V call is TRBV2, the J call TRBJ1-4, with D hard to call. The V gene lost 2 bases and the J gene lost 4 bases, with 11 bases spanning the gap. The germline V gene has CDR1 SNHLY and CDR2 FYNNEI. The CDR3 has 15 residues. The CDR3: CASSERAMINEKLFF. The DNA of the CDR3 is TGTGCCAGCAGTGAACGAGCGATGATTAATGAAAAACTGTTTTTT.